Below, 21 T cell receptor beta chains from the same sample are listed, as sequenced in a study of cytomegalovirus exposure and HLA in healthy donors. Use of 60 Vbeta and 13 Jbeta primers characterized the PCR. Libraries were prepared by immunoSEQ multiplex PCR; TCRdb keeps only in-frame clonotypes and omits some of them. The sample holds around 100,000 clones. The sample consisted of PBMCs. The receptors were sampled from a young man in good health and CMV-seronegative.

The rearrangement joins TRBV5-4 to TRBJ1-2; the D gene is possibly TRBD1 (6 bases). V was cut by 5 bases and J by 2 bases, with 13 bases left in between. This CDR3 spans 14 amino acids. CDR1 SGHNT and CDR2 YYREEE come from the germline V gene (reference sequence). CDR3 in DNA: TGTGCCAGCAGGCCCAGGGGAGTCAACTATGGCTACACCTTC. Its protein is CASRPRGVNYGYTF.

The rearrangement links TRBV9 to TRBJ1-1, with no clear D. This CDR3 contains 15 residues. The germline V gene has CDR1 SGDLS and CDR2 YYNGEE. V was trimmed by 0 bases and J by 6 bases, leaving 15 bases between them. DNA for the CDR3: TGTGCCAGCAGCGTAGATCCCCACCTAAGCTCTGAAGCTTTCTTT. Protein product: CASSVDPHLSSEAFF.

The chain combines TRBV4-2 with TRBJ2-1; 12 bases match TRBD1. V was pared by 4 bases and J by 8 bases, with 3 bases of the junction left unmatched. The CDR3 runs to 14 residues. From germline, CDR1 is LGHNA and CDR2 YNFKEQ. CDR3: CASSPGQGAYEQFF. CDR3 nucleotides: TGTGCCAGCAGCCCGGGACAGGGGGCTTATGAGCAGTTCTTC.

The J gene is TRBJ2-3, the V gene TRBV7-8, with D possibly being TRBD2 (6 bases). CDR3 length: 15 residues. V was trimmed by 5 bases and J by 0 bases, leaving 12 bases between them. The germline V gene has CDR1 SGHVS and CDR2 FQNEAQ. The CDR3: CASSPLGGSTDTQYF. DNA of the CDR3: TGTGCCAGCAGCCCCTTGGGAGGTAGCACAGATACGCAGTATTTT.

This chain connects TRBV19 to TRBJ1-2; no definite D call. The CDR3 covers 13 residues. Germline CDR1 is LNHDA and CDR2 is SQIVND (reference sequence). Trimming left V 1 base short and J 7 bases short, with 10 bases between. CDR3 DNA: TGTGCCAGTAGTATAGTCGAACATCCTGGCTACACCTTC. As protein: CASSIVEHPGYTF.

The V gene is TRBV7-2, the J gene TRBJ2-7, with TRBD1 identical over 9 bases. The germline V gene encodes CDR1 SGHTA and CDR2 FQGNSA. This CDR3 region has 14 residues. With 1 base clipped from V and 3 bases from J, the junction kept 1 base outside the gene matches. CDR3 region: CASSLDRGLYEQYF. CDR3 bases: TGTGCCAGCAGCTTAGACAGGGGGCTCTACGAGCAGTACTTC.

V is TRBV7-9 and J is TRBJ2-3; 12 nucleotides match TRBD2. This CDR3 is 17 amino acids long. The V segment lost 1 base and the J segment 8 bases; nucleotides outside the gene matches: 10. The germline V gene has CDR1 SEHNR and CDR2 FQNEAQ (reference sequence). The CDR3 here is CASSLGLAGAKVSTQYF. In DNA form, the CDR3 reads TGTGCCAGCAGCTTAGGACTAGCGGGGGCCAAAGTAAGTACGCAGTATTTT.

V gene TRBV11-2 combines with J gene TRBJ2-7; 7 bases agree with TRBD1. The V gene's germline CDR1 is SGHAT and CDR2 FQNNGV. Trimming took 5 bases from V and 3 from J; bases not matched to a gene: 7. This CDR3 contains 14 residues. CDR3 region: CASSRQGSIYEQYF. CDR3 coding DNA: TGTGCCAGCAGCCGACAGGGCTCAATCTACGAGCAGTACTTC.

The rearrangement uses TRBV5-1 and TRBJ2-1; 8 nucleotides align to TRBD2. Germline V lookup: CDR1 SGHRS, CDR2 YFSETQ. V was pared by 5 bases and J by 2 bases, with 6 bases of the junction left unmatched. The CDR3 is made up of 15 amino acids. As DNA, the CDR3 is TGCGCCAGCAGAAAAGCGGGGGAGCCCTACAATGAGCAGTTCTTC. The encoded protein is CASRKAGEPYNEQFF. The full variable domain, completed using reference TRBV5-1 and TRBJ2-1, is KAGVTQTPRYLIKTRGQQVTLSCSPISGHRSVSWYQQTPGQGLQFLFEYFSETQRNKGNFPGRFSGRQFSNSRSEMNVSTLELGDSALYLCASRKAGEPYNEQFFGPGTRLTVL.

The chain employs TRBV5-5 and TRBJ1-5, with D tentatively TRBD1 (5 bases). The germline gives CDR1 SGHKS, CDR2 YYEKEE (reference sequence). The CDR3 sequence is 17 residues long. The V gene lost 0 bases and the J gene lost 6 bases, with 19 bases spanning the gap. Written as DNA, the CDR3 is TGTGCCAGCAGCTTGGGCCCGGCGAGCAGGGAGGGTCAGCCCCAGCATTTT. Its translation: CASSLGPASREGQPQHF.

The chain carries TRBV6-5 and TRBJ2-1; TRBD2 matches at 9 bases. CDR1 is MNHEY, CDR2 SVGAGI, per germline. With 0 bases clipped from V and 4 bases from J, the junction kept 4 bases outside the gene matches. CDR3 length equals 16 residues. This chain's CDR3 is CASSYSKAGGYNEQFF. In DNA form, the CDR3 reads TGTGCCAGCAGTTACTCGAAGGCGGGGGGGTACAATGAGCAGTTCTTC.

The chain combines TRBV11-1 with TRBJ2-2; 13 bases map to TRBD2. This CDR3 is 17 amino acids long. Looked up from germline, CDR1 is SGHAT and CDR2 is FQDESV (reference sequence). After removal of 5 bases from V and 5 bases from J, the junction contained 8 bases not matched to a gene. The CDR3 nucleotides are TGTGCCAGCAGCCCGAATGGACTAGCGGGGGTTACCGGGGAGCTGTTTTTT. This codes for CASSPNGLAGVTGELFF. Full variable domain (rest looked up from reference TRBV11-1 and TRBJ2-2): EAEVAQSPRYKITEKSQAVAFWCDPISGHATLYWYRQILGQGPELLVQFQDESVVDDSQLPKDRFSAERLKGVDSTLKIQPAELGDSAMYLCASSPNGLAGVTGELFFGEGSRLTVL.

V usage is TRBV10-3 and J usage is TRBJ2-5, with D possibly matching TRBD1 (7 bases). Germline-derived CDR1 and CDR2 are ENHRY and SYGVKD. V lost 11 bases, J lost 2 bases, and 24 bases lay in between. The CDR3 contains 16 residues. The CDR3 DNA is TGTGCCGTCGCTGGTGGGACTGGGACAGAACAAGAGACCCAGTACTTC. It specifies CAVAGGTGTEQETQYF.

The gene calls are TRBV25-1 and TRBJ2-1, with a weak D call TRBD2 (5 bases). This CDR3 contains 15 residues. Germline V gene lookup returns CDR1 MGHDK and CDR2 SYGVNS. V was cut by 0 bases and J by 9 bases, with 15 bases left in between. The CDR3 DNA reads as TGTGCCAGCAGTGAATATGAGGGTAAGGGCGGTGAGCAGTTCTTC. It translates to CASSEYEGKGGEQFF.

The rearrangement joins TRBV5-1 to TRBJ2-5; perhaps TRBD1 as D (5 bases). Trimming removed 1 base at V and 3 bases at J, with 10 bases between. CDR1 and CDR2 (germline): SGHRS, YFSETQ. The CDR3 is 14 residues long. Here the CDR3 reads CASSLPQGEETQYF. CDR3 DNA: TGCGCCAGCAGCTTGCCGCAGGGCGAAGAGACCCAGTACTTC.

The rearrangement joins TRBV19 to TRBJ2-1; D is perhaps TRBD2 (5 bases). The CDR3 is 12 residues long. Germline-derived CDR1 and CDR2 are LNHDA and SQIVND (reference sequence). V was clipped by 7 bases and J by 7 bases, with 11 bases between them. CDR3 DNA: TGTGCCAGTAATACGGGCGGGAATGAGCAGTTCTTC. Translation: CASNTGGNEQFF.

The chain employs TRBV7-8 and TRBJ2-2, with D unclear. V lost 3 bases, J lost 5 bases, and 10 bases lay in between. This CDR3 spans 14 amino acids. Germline values: CDR1 SGHVS, CDR2 FQNEAQ. As DNA, the CDR3 is TGTGCCAGCAGCTTGGTCGCGTCGACCGGGGAGCTGTTTTTT. Its protein is CASSLVASTGELFF.

The V and J genes are TRBV9 and TRBJ2-2, with no clear D. There are 15 residues in the CDR3. Trimming took off 1 base at V and 6 bases at J, with 13 bases between the two ends. The germline gives CDR1 SGDLS, CDR2 YYNGEE. The CDR3 bases are TGTGCCAGCAGCGTATACGCAAGTCTAGCCGGGGAGCTGTTTTTT. Protein product: CASSVYASLAGELFF.

This sequence joins TRBV18 and TRBJ2-5; D is perhaps TRBD2 (6 bases). In germline, CDR1 is KGHSH, CDR2 LQKENI. This CDR3 contains 14 residues. Trimming took 5 bases from V and 1 from J, leaving 11 bases between them. The CDR3 DNA reads TGTGCCAGCTCAGGGGCTAGCGCCCAAGAGACCCAGTACTTC. This translates into CASSGASAQETQYF.

The chain carries TRBV19 and TRBJ2-7, with 8 bases fitting TRBD1. V lost 3 bases and J lost 0; bases outside the gene matches: 4. CDR1 LNHDA and CDR2 SQIVND come from the germline V gene (reference sequence). The CDR3 extends over 15 amino acids. The chain's CDR3 is CASSMSRGLSYEQYF. CDR3 DNA sequence: TGTGCCAGTAGTATGAGCAGGGGGCTCTCCTACGAGCAGTACTTC.

This rearrangement joins TRBV5-4 to TRBJ1-2, with 10 bases aligning to TRBD1. Per germline, CDR1 SGHNT and CDR2 YYREEE (reference sequence). The CDR3 consists of 18 residues. V was clipped by 0 bases and J by 4 bases; unmatched bases: 12. CDR3 sequence: CASSLAPGQGPIRYGYTF. The CDR3 DNA sequence: TGTGCCAGCAGCTTGGCTCCGGGACAGGGGCCCATCCGCTATGGCTACACCTTC. The full variable domain, in which reference TRBV5-4 and TRBJ1-2 provide the parts outside the CDR3, is ETGVTQSPTHLIKTRGQQVTLRCSSQSGHNTVSWYQQALGQGPQFIFQYYREEENGRGNFPPRFSGLQFPNYSSELNVNALELDDSALYLCASSLAPGQGPIRYGYTFGSGTRLTVV.